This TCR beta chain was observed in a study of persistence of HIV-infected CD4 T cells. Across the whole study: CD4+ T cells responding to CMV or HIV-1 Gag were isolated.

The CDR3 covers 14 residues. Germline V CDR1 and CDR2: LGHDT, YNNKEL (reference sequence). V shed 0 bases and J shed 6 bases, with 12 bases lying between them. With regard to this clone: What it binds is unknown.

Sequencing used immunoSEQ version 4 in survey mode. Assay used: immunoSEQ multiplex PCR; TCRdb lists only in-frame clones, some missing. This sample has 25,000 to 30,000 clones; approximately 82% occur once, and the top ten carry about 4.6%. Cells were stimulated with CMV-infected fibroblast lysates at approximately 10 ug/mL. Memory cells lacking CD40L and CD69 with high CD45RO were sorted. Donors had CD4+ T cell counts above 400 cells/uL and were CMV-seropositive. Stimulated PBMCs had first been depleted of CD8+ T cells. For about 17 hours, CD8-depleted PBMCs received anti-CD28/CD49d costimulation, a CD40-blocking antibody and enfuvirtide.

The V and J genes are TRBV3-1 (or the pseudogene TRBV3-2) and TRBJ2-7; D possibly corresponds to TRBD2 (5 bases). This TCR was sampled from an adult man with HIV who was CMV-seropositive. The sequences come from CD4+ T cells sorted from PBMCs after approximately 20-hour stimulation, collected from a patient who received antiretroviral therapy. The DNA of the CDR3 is TGTGCCAGCAGCCAAGAAGGAGGTCCGTCCGAGCAGTACTTC. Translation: CASSQEGGPSEQYF.